Included here is one T cell receptor beta chain sequence, with context. Its antigen is as yet unknown. The CDR3 length is 15 residues. The V gene lost 2 bases and the J gene lost 6 bases, with 17 bases spanning the gap. The germline CDR1 and CDR2 sequences are SGHDT and YYEEEE. The record originates from a study of shared clonotypes between healthy human individuals. Study observations and caveats: Larger richness was generally estimated for naive than memory subsets. Approximately 5.4% of naive CD4 clonotypes were common to several donors. The study's rarefaction showed incomplete sorted-subset sequencing despite large depth. Having only a few donors restricted how much genetic and exposure-history diversity was captured.

The assay was immunoSEQ multiplex PCR, and TCRdb's table has in-frame clones only and misses some. In the table there are roughly 1,100,000 clones, around four fifths of which are singletons. The clonotype originates from a man younger than 30 in good health. This sequence joins TRBV5-6 and TRBJ1-1; TRBD1 might be the D (5 bases). Sequenced: memory CD4+ T cells sorted from blood. Described subset: CD45RA-negative fraction. DNA of the CDR3: TGTGCCAGCAGCTTTAACCGCCCGGGGCAGGCTGAAGCTTTCTTT. Its protein product is CASSFNRPGQAEAFF. The full variable domain, in which reference TRBV5-6 and TRBJ1-1 provide the parts outside the CDR3, is DAGVTQSPTHLIKTRGQQVTLRCSPKSGHDTVSWYQQALGQGPQFIFQYYEEEERQRGNFPDRFSGHQFPNYSSELNVNALLLGDSALYLCASSFNRPGQAEAFFGQGTRLTVV.